The 21 T cell receptor beta chains listed next were all sequenced from one sample in a study of vaccination effects on CD4 cells after COVID-19. Viral peptide pools were used in the ViraFEST assay to expand antigen-specific CD4+ T cells, and sequencing came afterward. Around day 10 of culture, CD4+ T cells were separated out. Generated by immunoSEQ multiplex PCR, the TCRdb table keeps only in-frame clones and is missing some. The sample holds 9,000 to 13,000 clones, about 76% seen once. What these receptors recognize is not known. Sequencing was performed on CD4+ T cells from PBMCs cultured with HCoV-229E spike peptides, taken before COVID-19 vaccination. The origin of the receptors is a human donor who received a COVID-19 vaccine.

Only a few counts were recorded for this clone. The CDR3 DNA follows: TGTGCCAGCAGTTTATTGGGAGGACAGGACGGTGGCTACACCTTC. It specifies CASSLLGGQDGGYTF. This chain uses TRBV28 with TRBJ1-2; the match to TRBD1 covers 7 bases. Per germline, CDR1 MDHEN and CDR2 SYDVKM. The length of the CDR3 is 15 residues. After removal of 1 base from V and 7 bases from J, the junction contained 9 bases not matched to a gene.

The chain is built from TRBV5-1 and TRBJ1-1; D is unresolved. The length of the CDR3 is 15 residues. CDR1 and CDR2 (germline): SGHRS, YFSETQ. V gave up 1 base and J gave up 1 base, with 11 bases separating them. CDR3 residues: CASSLINVGNTEAFF. The CDR3 coding sequence is TGCGCCAGCAGCTTGATAAACGTGGGGAACACTGAAGCTTTCTTT.

Within the sample, this clone is medium-sized. This chain uses TRBV13 with TRBJ1-3, with D perhaps TRBD1 (6 bases). This CDR3 contains 13 residues. Trimming took off 5 bases at V and 8 bases at J, with 13 bases between the two ends. CDR1 is PRHDT and CDR2 is FYEKMQ in the germline V gene (reference sequence). This chain's CDR3 is CASSRNRADTIYF. CDR3 nucleotides: TGTGCCAGCAGCAGGAACAGGGCGGACACCATATATTTT.

The J gene is TRBJ1-4, the V gene TRBV7-2, with no clear D. V dropped 5 bases and J dropped 4 bases, with 17 bases sitting between them. From germline, CDR1 is SGHTA and CDR2 FQGNSA. This CDR3 has 16 residues. The CDR3 coding sequence is TGTGCCAGCAGCGCATCCCCGGGGTTCCTTAATGAAAAACTGTTTTTT. This translates into CASSASPGFLNEKLFF.

The sample holds one count of this clone. The gene calls are TRBV5-6 and TRBJ2-7; tentatively, D is TRBD1 (6 bases). The CDR3 sequence is 14 residues long. Germline V gene sequence: CDR1 SGHDT, CDR2 YYEEEE. V was cut by 2 bases and J by 1 base, with 10 bases left in between. The CDR3 region has the DNA TGTGCCAGCAGCTTTACAGGGAGTTCCTACGAGCAGTACTTC. Protein sequence: CASSFTGSSYEQYF.

The chain has TRBV2 and TRBJ2-1, with D perhaps TRBD2 (6 bases). The germline CDR1 and CDR2 sequences are SNHLY and FYNNEI. V lost 6 bases, J lost 0 bases, and 9 bases lay in between. The CDR3 is 14 residues long. CDR3: CASRRGSSYNEQFF. DNA for the CDR3: TGTGCCAGCAGACGGGGGAGCTCCTACAATGAGCAGTTCTTC.

The chain combines TRBV6-1 with TRBJ2-5; TRBD2 agrees at 14 bases. J lost 2 bases, V lost 4 bases, and 9 bases had no gene match. Germline V gene lookup returns CDR1 MNHNS and CDR2 SASEGT. The CDR3 has 18 residues. The CDR3 nucleotides are TGTGCCAGCAGTGGGGGGACTAGCGGGAGAGTCAGTCAAGAGACCCAGTACTTC. Protein: CASSGGTSGRVSQETQYF.

The genes are TRBV30 and TRBJ1-1; D may be TRBD1 (5 bases). Germline loops: CDR1 GTSNPN, CDR2 SVGIG (reference sequence). Deletions cut 0 bases from V and 5 bases from J, with 13 bases between. This CDR3 spans 14 amino acids. CDR3 DNA sequence: TGTGCCTGGAGTGTACTGCACCGGGGGACTGAAGCTTTCTTT. This gives the protein CAWSVLHRGTEAFF.

This clone was observed a handful of times. This chain links TRBV7-9 with TRBJ1-6; no firm D call. Trimming removed 2 bases at V and 6 bases at J, with 11 bases between. This CDR3 spans 15 amino acids. Germline CDR1 SEHNR, CDR2 FQNEAQ (reference sequence). CDR3 region: CASSLQGFGNSPLHF. The CDR3 nucleotides read TGTGCCAGCAGCTTACAAGGGTTCGGTAATTCACCCCTCCACTTT.

Only one count was recorded for this clone. In DNA, the CDR3 is TGTGCCAGCAGCCCGACTAGCGGGGGCAGCACAGATACGCAGTATTTT. Translating it yields CASSPTSGGSTDTQYF. V and J are TRBV3-1 (or the pseudogene TRBV3-2) and TRBJ2-3; TRBD2 matches at 12 bases. CDR3 size: 16 residues. The ends lost 4 bases at V and 0 bases at J; junction bases unmatched: 2. CDR1 is LGHDT and CDR2 is YNNKEL in the germline V gene (reference sequence).

The chain carries TRBV12-5 and TRBJ2-1; D assignment may be TRBD1 or TRBD2 (5 bases each). Trimming removed 0 bases from V and 8 bases from J, with 8 bases in between. The CDR3 is 13 residues long. Germline CDR1 and CDR2: LGHNT and FRNRAP. This chain's CDR3 is CASGLVLGDEQFF. CDR3 coding DNA: TGTGCTAGTGGTTTGGTACTAGGGGATGAGCAGTTCTTC.

This clone has more than one count but fewer than ten. The V call is TRBV9, the J call TRBJ1-1, with TRBD1 identical over 12 bases. In germline, CDR1 is SGDLS, CDR2 YYNGEE. The CDR3 length is 14 residues. Germline trimming cut 4 bases from V and 4 bases from J; bases unmatched to any gene: 2. CDR3 region: CASSQGQGATEAFF. The DNA for the CDR3 is TGTGCCAGCAGCCAGGGACAGGGGGCCACTGAAGCTTTCTTT.

This clone came up a few times. The genes are TRBV5-5 and TRBJ2-7; D is perhaps TRBD1 (5 bases). V was trimmed by 6 bases and J by 1 base, leaving 26 bases between them. Germline CDR1 is SGHKS and CDR2 is YYEKEE (reference sequence). CDR3 size: 18 residues. CDR3 bases: TGTGCCAGCACCAAATCATCTTGGGGCTCCTGGGGATCCTACGAGCAGTACTTC. This translates into CASTKSSWGSWGSYEQYF.

This clone was detected only a few times. This chain joins TRBV7-9 and TRBJ2-7; D might be TRBD1 or TRBD2, each matching 5 bases. The CDR3 contains 14 residues. In germline, CDR1 is SEHNR, CDR2 FQNEAQ (reference sequence). The germline V and J ends were trimmed by 3 bases and 1 base, with 10 bases remaining between them. CDR3 DNA sequence: TGTGCCAGCAGCTTTACCGGGGCATCCTACGAGCAGTACTTC. Its protein is CASSFTGASYEQYF.

The chain combines TRBV20-1 with TRBJ2-3; no definite D call. With 5 bases removed from V and 6 bases from J, the gap between germline ends came to 9 bases. The CDR3 consists of 11 residues. Germline V lookup: CDR1 DFQATT, CDR2 SNEGSKA (reference sequence). Here the CDR3 reads CSAENVDTQYF. The DNA of the CDR3 is TGCAGTGCTGAAAACGTGGATACGCAGTATTTT.

The chain combines TRBV7-8 with TRBJ1-2; 8 nucleotides align to TRBD1. This CDR3 contains 14 residues. In germline, CDR1 is SGHVS, CDR2 FQNEAQ. The V segment lost 4 bases and the J segment 4 bases; nucleotides outside the gene matches: 5. The CDR3 region is CASSSDRGGYGYTF. The CDR3 DNA sequence: TGTGCCAGCAGCTCCGACAGGGGAGGCTATGGCTACACCTTC.

This clone showed up just once. Other DNA sequences in this sample translate to the same CDR3. The V gene is TRBV27, the J gene TRBJ1-2, with TRBD1 identical over 7 bases. The germline gives CDR1 MNHEY, CDR2 SMNVEV (reference sequence). The V gene end was trimmed by 2 bases and the J gene end by 4 bases; junction bases not matched to a gene: 1. The CDR3 is made up of 13 amino acids. The CDR3: CASSLGTAYGYTF. The CDR3 DNA sequence: TGTGCCAGCAGTTTAGGGACAGCCTATGGCTACACCTTC.

This chain links TRBV25-1 with TRBJ2-3; no clear D. The germline gives CDR1 MGHDK, CDR2 SYGVNS. V shed 4 bases and J shed 0 bases, with 5 bases lying between them. CDR3 length equals 13 residues. The CDR3 loop reads CASSATSTDTQYF. The CDR3 nucleotides are TGTGCCAGCAGTGCGACTAGCACAGATACGCAGTATTTT.

The chain recombines TRBV4-3 with TRBJ2-7; unclear D gene. Trimming shortened V by 1 base and J by 2 bases, and 15 bases separated the two germline ends. CDR3 length: 16 amino acids. Germline-derived CDR1 and CDR2 are LGHNA and YSLEER. CDR3 amino acids: CASSQVSPATTYEQYF. The CDR3 nucleotides read TGCGCCAGCAGCCAAGTCAGCCCAGCCACCACCTACGAGCAGTACTTC.

This clone was detected only once. The chain recombines TRBV7-9 with TRBJ1-1; no reliable D call. V was pared by 3 bases and J by 5 bases, with 16 bases between. The CDR3 is 15 residues long. CDR1 and CDR2 from the germline V gene are SEHNR and FQNEAQ (reference sequence). The chain's CDR3 is CASSLLSLGSTEAFF. As DNA, the CDR3 is TGTGCCAGCAGCTTGCTCTCGTTGGGAAGTACTGAAGCTTTCTTT.

This clone was recorded only once. This chain uses TRBV19 with TRBJ2-7; tentatively, D is TRBD2 (5 bases). Germline V gene data show CDR1 as LNHDA and CDR2 as SQIVND (reference sequence). The V gene lost 1 base and the J gene lost 6 bases, with 10 bases spanning the gap. The CDR3 has 13 residues. The CDR3 here is CASSIAEGGEQYF. The CDR3 DNA is TGTGCCAGTAGTATAGCCGAGGGTGGCGAGCAGTACTTC.